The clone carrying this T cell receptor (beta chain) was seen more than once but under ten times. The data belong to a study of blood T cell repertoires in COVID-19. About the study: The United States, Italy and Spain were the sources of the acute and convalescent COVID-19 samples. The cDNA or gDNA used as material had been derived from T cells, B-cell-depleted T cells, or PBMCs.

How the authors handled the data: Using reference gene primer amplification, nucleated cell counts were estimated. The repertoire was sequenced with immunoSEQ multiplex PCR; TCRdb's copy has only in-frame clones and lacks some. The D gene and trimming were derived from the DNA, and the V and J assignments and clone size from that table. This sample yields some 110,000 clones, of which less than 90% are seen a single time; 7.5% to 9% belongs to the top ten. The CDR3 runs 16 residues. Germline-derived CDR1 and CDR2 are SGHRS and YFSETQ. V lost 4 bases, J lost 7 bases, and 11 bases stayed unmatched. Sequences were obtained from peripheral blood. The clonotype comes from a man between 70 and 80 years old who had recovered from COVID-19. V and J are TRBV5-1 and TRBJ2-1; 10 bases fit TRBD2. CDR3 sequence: CASSASGRASRNEQFF. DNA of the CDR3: TGCGCCAGCAGCGCGAGCGGGAGGGCCTCCCGGAATGAGCAGTTCTTC.